Reported below is one TCR beta chain. Its cognate antigen has yet to be identified. No base quality information exists; no much larger clone differs at one position. The entry originates in a study of blood T cell repertoires in COVID-19 (dated by TCRdb to the early 2020s). For the study in its entirety: Collaborator samples came from the United States, Italy and Spain and covered acute and convalescent phases of COVID-19. The material from the prospective study consisted of cDNA or gDNA derived from T cells, B-cell-depleted T cells, or PBMCs. Deeply sampled blood TCRbeta repertoires from subjects exposed to, actively infected with, or recovered from COVID-19 were included in the dataset. A freely available public database, intended as a resource for researchers studying the immune response to SARS-CoV-2, is where the repertoires were released. The samples were drawn from the first 160 participants of the ongoing ImmuneRACE study and from roughly 1,300 subjects provided by 6 global collaborators. Sample metadata almost always included a de-identified subject ID, COVID-19 status, age in years and sex. HLA class I and class II types, where available, came from metadata supplied by the sample provider rather than from assay-based typing.

TCRbeta CDR3 regions were amplified from genomic DNA by means of the immunoSEQ Assay, a bias-controlled multiplex PCR. The authors processed their data as follows. Within the assay, amplification of reference gene primers was used to estimate how many nucleated cells each sample contained. Sequence reads were collapsed and filtered to measure the absolute abundance of every unique TCRbeta CDR3 rearrangement. Productive Simpson clonality was computed per sample as the square root of Simpson's diversity index over productive rearrangements. This is the immuneACCESS table as TCRdb keeps it, with only in-frame sequences that have V and J called. A part of the clones is gone; compared with another copy, unresolved V genes explain less than half, and the rest is unexplained. V and J calls and clone size are as listed in that table; D and trimming were resolved from the DNA. Across this sample there are 120,000 to 150,000 clones, with about 86% seen only once. Of the sample, about 8% falls within the top ten clones.

Overall study outcomes, separate from this receptor: Clinical and demographic metadata were provided uncurated, with the amount varying by source and participant.

Whole blood was collected in K2EDTA tubes by collaborating institutions according to the institutions' own protocols. Collaborator samples were shipped for TCRbeta analysis as frozen whole blood, isolated PBMCs, or DNA extracted from either sample type. V is cut by 8 bases and J by 10 bases, and the space between the germline ends is 18 bases. The CDR3 measures 14 amino acids from cysteine to phenylalanine. Just the 42-base CDR3 DNA is kept, in frame starting at base 1. CDR1 and CDR2, looked up from the germline V gene, are MNHEY and SVGAGI. Sequencing used peripheral blood. This receptor chain uses TRBV6-5 and TRBJ1-6, and the D gene may be TRBD1, 6 bases matching. The origin of this receptor is an older woman with acute or convalescent COVID-19. The CDR3 here reads CASARGGLNSPLHF. The nucleotides read TGTGCCAGCGCCAGGGGTGGGCTCAACTCACCCCTCCACTTT.